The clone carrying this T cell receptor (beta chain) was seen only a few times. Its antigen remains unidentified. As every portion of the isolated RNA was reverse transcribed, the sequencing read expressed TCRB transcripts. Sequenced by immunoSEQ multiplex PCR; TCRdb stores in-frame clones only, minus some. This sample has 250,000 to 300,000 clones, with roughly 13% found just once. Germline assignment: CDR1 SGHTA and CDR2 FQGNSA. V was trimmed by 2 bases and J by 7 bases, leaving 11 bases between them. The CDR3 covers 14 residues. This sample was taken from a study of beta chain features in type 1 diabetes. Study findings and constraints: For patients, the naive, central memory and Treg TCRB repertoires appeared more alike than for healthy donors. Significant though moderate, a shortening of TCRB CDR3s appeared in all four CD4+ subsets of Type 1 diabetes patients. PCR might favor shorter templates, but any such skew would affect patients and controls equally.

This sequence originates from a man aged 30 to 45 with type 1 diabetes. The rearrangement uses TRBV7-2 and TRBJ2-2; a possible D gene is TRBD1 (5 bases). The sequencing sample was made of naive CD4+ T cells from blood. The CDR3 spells CASSLQRTIGELFF. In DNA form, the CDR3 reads TGTGCCAGCAGCTTACAGAGGACAATCGGGGAGCTGTTTTTT. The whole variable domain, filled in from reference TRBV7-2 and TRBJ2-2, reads GAGVSQSPSNKVTEKGKDVELRCDPISGHTALYWYRQSLGQGLEFLIYFQGNSAPDKSGLPSDRFSAERTGGSVSTLTIQRTQQEDSAVYLCASSLQRTIGELFFGEGSRLTVL.